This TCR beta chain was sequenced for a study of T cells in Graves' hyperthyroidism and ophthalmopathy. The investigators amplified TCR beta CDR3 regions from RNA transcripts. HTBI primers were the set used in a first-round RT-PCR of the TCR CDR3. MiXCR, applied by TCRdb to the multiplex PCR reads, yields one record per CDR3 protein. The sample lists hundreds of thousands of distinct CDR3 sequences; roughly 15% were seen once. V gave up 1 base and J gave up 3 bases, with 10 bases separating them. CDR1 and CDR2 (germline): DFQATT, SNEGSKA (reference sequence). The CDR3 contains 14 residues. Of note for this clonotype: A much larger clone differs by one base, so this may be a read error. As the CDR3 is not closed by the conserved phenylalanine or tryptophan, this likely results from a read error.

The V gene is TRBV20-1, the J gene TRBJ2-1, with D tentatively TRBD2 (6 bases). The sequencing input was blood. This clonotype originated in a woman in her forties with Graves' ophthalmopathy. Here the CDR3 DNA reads TGCAGTGCTAGAGGCGGGGCAGTCTACAATGAGCAGTTCCTC. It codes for CSARGGAVYNEQFL.